These 21 T cell receptor beta chains came from one sample sequenced in a study of PD-L1 blockade in urothelial cancer (dated by TCRdb to between 2016 and 2019). Libraries were prepared through the immunoSEQ multiplex PCR assay. TCRdb took this table from immuneACCESS and kept in-frame rearrangements with V and J called. Such tables lack part of the clones; where checked against another copy, unresolved V genes explain under half of the gap, and the rest is unexplained. The sample yields 80,000 to 130,000 clones; about 89% were counted once. Of the sample, around 0.92% is held by the ten largest clones. The specimen was PBMCs, collected around atezolizumab (anti-PD-L1) treatment. Source of these receptors: an elderly woman with urothelial cancer.

V is TRBV10-3 and J is TRBJ2-3, with 7 bases that match TRBD2. The CDR3 loop spans 14 amino acids. The germline gives CDR1 ENHRY, CDR2 SYGVKD. This chain's CDR3 is CASRGGTSTDTQYF. CDR3 DNA: TGTGCTTCCCGCGGGGGTACCAGCACAGATACGCAGTATTTT.

The chain recombines TRBV30 with TRBJ1-5; 7 nucleotides line up with TRBD1. This CDR3 region has 16 residues. V lost 1 base, J lost 9 bases, and 15 bases stayed unmatched. Germline lookup yields CDR1 GTSNPN and CDR2 SVGIG (reference sequence). The CDR3 region has the DNA TGTGCCTGGAGTGGGACCCGGGGACAGCGGGGGGGGCCCCAGCATTTT. Translation: CAWSGTRGQRGGPQHF.

The V and J genes are TRBV6-1 and TRBJ1-1; weak D call: TRBD1 (5 bases). Trimming took off 5 bases at V and 2 bases at J, with 9 bases between the two ends. The CDR3 has 13 residues. Germline assignment: CDR1 MNHNS and CDR2 SASEGT. CDR3 loop: CASSSDRNTEAFF. CDR3 DNA sequence: TGTGCCAGCAGTTCCGACAGAAACACTGAAGCTTTCTTT.

The rearrangement joins TRBV6-1 to TRBJ2-1, with 11 bases identical to TRBD2. V gave up 6 bases and J gave up 9 bases; unmatched junction bases: 7. Germline-derived CDR1 and CDR2 are MNHNS and SASEGT. The CDR3 length is 14 residues. The CDR3 region has the DNA TGTGCCAGCAGAGGCCTAGCGGGAGGAGGTGAGCAGTTCTTC. This codes for CASRGLAGGGEQFF.

The DNA for the CDR3 is TGTGCCAGCAGCAAACTCCGAGCGGGGACCTACGAGCAGTACTTC. Its protein product is CASSKLRAGTYEQYF. The rearrangement links TRBV21-1 to TRBJ2-7; the D call of TRBD2 is as the table states it, not checked on the DNA. TRBV21-1 is noted as a pseudogene. The CDR3 length is 15 residues.

J is TRBJ1-1 and V is TRBV7-9, with 10 bases aligning to TRBD1. The CDR3 totals 15 residues. The ends lost 5 bases at V and 2 bases at J; junction bases unmatched: 5. The germline V gene has CDR1 SEHNR and CDR2 FQNEAQ (reference sequence). The CDR3 loop is CASSDGQGVNTEAFF. As DNA, the CDR3 is TGTGCCAGCAGCGATGGACAGGGGGTCAACACTGAAGCTTTCTTT.

The chain has TRBV6-1 and TRBJ2-6, with D uncertain. The V gene lost 0 bases and the J gene lost 2 bases, with 5 bases spanning the gap. Germline CDR1 MNHNS, CDR2 SASEGT. CDR3 size: 15 residues. The CDR3 sequence is CASSEAQAGANVLTF. CDR3 bases: TGTGCCAGCAGTGAAGCGCAGGCTGGGGCCAACGTCCTGACTTTC.

V and J are TRBV15 and TRBJ2-6, with TRBD2 as a possible D gene (6 bases). CDR1 and CDR2 from the germline V gene are LNHNV and YYDKDF (reference sequence). V was cut by 4 bases and J by 1 base, with 11 bases left in between. The CDR3 spans 16 residues. In nucleotides, the CDR3 is TGTGCCACCAGCACCCCTCGGGGGTCTGGGGCCAACGTCCTGACTTTC. It is translated as CATSTPRGSGANVLTF.

This clone was counted a few times. V is TRBV6-6 and J is TRBJ1-5; 7 bases fit TRBD1. The germline V gene has CDR1 MNHNY and CDR2 SVGAGI (reference sequence). This CDR3 contains 16 residues. V shed 2 bases, J shed 3 bases, and the junction held 7 bases outside the gene matches. In nucleotides, the CDR3 is TGTGCCAGCAGTTACGGGCGAGGACAGGCCAATCAGCCCCAGCATTTT. Residues: CASSYGRGQANQPQHF.

This chain connects TRBV29-1 to TRBJ2-1, with D unclear. Germline V CDR1 and CDR2: SQVTM, ANQGSEA. V lost 6 bases to trimming and J lost 5 bases, with 5 bases between them. This CDR3 spans 10 amino acids. The CDR3 loop reads CSVQNNEQFF. The CDR3 nucleotides are TGCAGCGTCCAAAACAATGAGCAGTTCTTC.

V usage is TRBV9 and J usage is TRBJ2-1; 10 nucleotides line up with TRBD1. Per the germline V gene, CDR1 is SGDLS and CDR2 is YYNGEE. This CDR3 comprises 17 residues. The V gene end was trimmed by 0 bases and the J gene end by 3 bases; junction bases not matched to a gene: 6. CDR3 nucleotide sequence: TGTGCCAGCAGCGTAGATCCGGGACAGGGGTACTACAATGAGCAGTTCTTC. It yields the protein CASSVDPGQGYYNEQFF.

The chain is built from TRBV5-4 and TRBJ2-2, with 9 bases identical to TRBD1. The CDR3 is 16 amino acids. J gave up 2 bases and V 4 bases, and 6 bases lay outside the gene matches. The germline V gene has CDR1 SGHNT and CDR2 YYREEE (reference sequence). The CDR3 is CASSLGTGGNTGELFF. The CDR3 DNA sequence: TGTGCCAGCAGCCTGGGTACAGGGGGCAACACCGGGGAGCTGTTTTTT.

The chain carries TRBV7-3 and TRBJ2-3, with TRBD1 matching 10 bases. Germline loops: CDR1 SGHTA, CDR2 FQGTGA. V gave up 3 bases and J gave up 0 bases; unmatched junction bases: 6. The length of the CDR3 is 17 residues. CDR3 sequence reads: CASSFSGTGVSTDTQYF. As DNA, the CDR3 is TGTGCCAGCAGCTTCTCCGGGACAGGGGTTAGCACAGATACGCAGTATTTT.

V is TRBV9 and J is TRBJ2-3; 10 nucleotides agree with TRBD2. V lost 0 bases to trimming and J lost 10 bases; unmatched junction nucleotides: 5. CDR3 size: 14 residues. CDR1 is SGDLS and CDR2 is YYNGEE in the germline V gene. The CDR3 reads CASSVASGGGAQYF. The CDR3 nucleotides read TGTGCCAGCAGCGTAGCTAGCGGGGGAGGGGCGCAGTATTTT.

This clone was counted a single time. This rearrangement joins TRBV10-3 to TRBJ1-5; 7 bases align to TRBD1. Germline CDR1 is ENHRY and CDR2 is SYGVKD. The CDR3 has 15 amino acids. V was clipped by 3 bases and J by 1 base; unmatched bases: 3. The DNA for the CDR3 is TGTGCCATCAGTGACCTGACAGGGAGCAATCAGCCCCAGCATTTT. Translated, it gives CAISDLTGSNQPQHF.

This clone was counted a single time. This rearrangement joins TRBV9 to TRBJ2-5, with D perhaps matching TRBD2 (6 bases). CDR1 is SGDLS and CDR2 is YYNGEE in the germline V gene. Trimming removed 4 bases from V and 3 bases from J, with 16 bases in between. The CDR3 is 15 amino acids. CDR3 sequence reads: CASSLYTGEEETQYF. CDR3 DNA sequence: TGTGCCAGCAGCTTATATACGGGGGAGGAAGAGACCCAGTACTTC.

The chain joins TRBV19 to TRBJ2-1, with a possible D match to TRBD2 (6 bases). Per germline, CDR1 LNHDA and CDR2 SQIVND (reference sequence). The CDR3 runs to 15 residues. Trimming left V 8 bases short and J 2 bases short, with 16 bases between. The CDR3 sequence: CASHGPGSAYNEQFF. As DNA, the CDR3 is TGTGCCAGTCACGGCCCCGGGAGCGCCTACAATGAGCAGTTCTTC.

This clone has only one observation. This sequence joins TRBV5-1 and TRBJ1-1, with D perhaps TRBD1 (6 bases). CDR1 is SGHRS, CDR2 YFSETQ, per germline. This CDR3 has 15 amino acids. Trimming took 1 base from V and 0 from J, leaving 10 bases between them. The CDR3 region is CASSLPTGMNTEAFF. The CDR3 DNA sequence: TGCGCCAGCAGCTTGCCGACAGGAATGAACACTGAAGCTTTCTTT.

The chain combines TRBV4-1 with TRBJ2-7; tentatively, D is TRBD1 (6 bases). The CDR3 has 14 amino acids. Germline V gene data show CDR1 as MGHRA and CDR2 as YSYEKL. The V end was cut by 0 bases, the J end by 6 bases, with 12 bases between. CDR3 sequence: CASSQDITGREQYF. DNA of the CDR3: TGCGCCAGCAGCCAAGATATCACAGGGCGCGAGCAGTACTTC.

This clone has just one count. V and J are TRBV7-6 and TRBJ1-3; 8 bases map to TRBD1. Trimming at V came to 5 bases and at J to 2 bases, leaving 14 bases not matched to a gene. Germline lookup yields CDR1 SGHVS and CDR2 FNYEAQ. The CDR3 loop spans 18 amino acids. The CDR3 reads CASSLGQAGPGAGNTIYF. CDR3 DNA sequence: TGTGCCAGCAGCCTGGGACAGGCTGGTCCGGGAGCTGGAAACACCATATATTTT.

This clone was detected once. The chain carries TRBV5-1 and TRBJ2-2, with TRBD1 matching over 10 bases. This CDR3 is 15 amino acids long. Germline trimming cut 0 bases from V and 6 bases from J; bases unmatched to any gene: 2. CDR1 and CDR2 from the germline V gene are SGHRS and YFSETQ. The CDR3 DNA is TGCGCCAGCAGCTTGGGACAGGGGGCGGCCGGGGAGCTGTTTTTT. This codes for CASSLGQGAAGELFF.